This entry lists 27 T cell receptor beta chains sequenced from one sample in a study of T cell responses to AZD1222 COVID-19 vaccine. Method: immunoSEQ multiplex PCR; TCRdb's copy keeps in-frame clones and lacks some. This sample has roughly 160,000 clones, with about nine tenths found just once. Sample: peripheral blood, taken on day 0 of AZD1222 vaccination. The source is an adult in good health.

J is TRBJ1-6 and V is TRBV9; perhaps TRBD1 as D (6 bases). This CDR3 has 16 residues. Germline V CDR1 and CDR2: SGDLS, YYNGEE. The V and J ends lost 3 bases and 7 bases respectively, with 17 bases between them. This CDR3 is CASSAQGQLPNSPLHF. CDR3 coding DNA: TGTGCCAGCAGCGCCCAAGGACAGCTACCCAATTCACCCCTCCACTTT.

This clone has only one observation. V and J are TRBV7-9 and TRBJ1-5; D not resolved. The CDR3 has 17 amino acids. V was shortened by 1 base and J by 0 bases, with 13 bases between the two germline ends. Germline values: CDR1 SEHNR, CDR2 FQNEAQ (reference sequence). CDR3 sequence reads: CASSLVVSSNSNQPQHF. CDR3 coding DNA: TGTGCCAGCAGCTTAGTAGTATCTTCGAATAGCAATCAGCCCCAGCATTTT.

The rearrangement links TRBV27 to TRBJ1-4, with TRBD1 matching 7 bases. The germline gives CDR1 MNHEY, CDR2 SMNVEV (reference sequence). The CDR3 runs 15 residues. J gave up 0 bases and V 5 bases, and 3 bases lay outside the gene matches. CDR3 protein: CASSLRGATNEKLFF. CDR3 DNA sequence: TGTGCCAGCAGTCTCAGGGGGGCAACTAATGAAAAACTGTTTTTT.

The chain's CDR3 is CASSGLGVGQETQYF. Here the CDR3 DNA reads TGTGCCAGCAGCGGACTTGGGGTGGGCCAAGAGACCCAGTACTTC. The chain recombines TRBV9 with TRBJ2-5, with D hard to call. Germline V gene lookup returns CDR1 SGDLS and CDR2 YYNGEE. This CDR3 is built from 15 residues. Trimming removed 3 bases at V and 1 base at J, with 13 bases between.

This clone was seen a single time. The chain has TRBV27 and TRBJ1-5; maybe TRBD1 (6 bases). The CDR3 spans 19 residues. V was trimmed by 5 bases and J by 11 bases, leaving 34 bases between them. Germline CDR1 is MNHEY and CDR2 is SMNVEV (reference sequence). For the CDR3, the DNA is TGTGCCAGCAGTCCAGGAACCTTCTTACGTGGAGGGGGTAGACAGGCCCAGCATTTT. This encodes CASSPGTFLRGGGRQAQHF.

The J gene is TRBJ1-2, the V gene TRBV6-5; D not certain. CDR1 and CDR2 (germline): MNHEY, SVGAGI. Trimming left V 8 bases short and J 1 base short, with 2 bases between. The CDR3 loop spans 10 amino acids. CDR3 DNA: TGTGCCAGCCGTAACTATGGCTACACCTTC. Its protein is CASRNYGYTF.

The V gene is TRBV28, the J gene TRBJ1-6; 7 positions agree with TRBD1. The trim removed 10 bases at V and 5 bases at J, leaving 8 bases unmatched. The CDR3 spans 14 residues. CDR1 is MDHEN, CDR2 SYDVKM, per germline. The CDR3 nucleotides are TGTGCCACCGTACGGGGACAGCATAATTCACCCCTCCACTTT. Amino acid sequence: CATVRGQHNSPLHF.

The V and J genes are TRBV7-8 and TRBJ1-2; TRBD1 agrees at 7 bases. Germline V gene lookup returns CDR1 SGHVS and CDR2 FQNEAQ. The CDR3 spans 14 residues. V shed 5 bases and J 5 bases; nucleotides not matched to a gene: 8. The CDR3 DNA reads TGTGCCAGCAGCGGGACACAGGGGCATTATGGCTACACCTTC. Its protein is CASSGTQGHYGYTF. The whole variable domain, remainder taken from reference TRBV7-8 and TRBJ1-2, is GAGVSQSPRYKVAKRGQDVALRCDPISGHVSLFWYQQALGQGPEFLTYFQNEAQLDKSGLPSDRFFAERPEGSVSTLKIQRTQQEDSAVYLCASSGTQGHYGYTFGSGTRLTVV.

The CDR3 bases are TGTGCCAGTAGTATACCCGGAGACAGGGTTACCTACAATGAGCAGTTCTTC. This sequence encodes CASSIPGDRVTYNEQFF. The chain links TRBV19 to TRBJ2-1, with 7 nucleotides matching TRBD1. The germline gives CDR1 LNHDA, CDR2 SQIVND (reference sequence). CDR3 size: 17 residues. With 2 bases clipped from V and 2 bases from J, the junction kept 9 bases outside the gene matches.

The chain couples TRBV2 to TRBJ1-2, with unresolved D. This CDR3 is 15 amino acids long. Germline V gives CDR1 SNHLY, CDR2 FYNNEI. V was pared by 4 bases and J by 1 base, with 13 bases between. CDR3 loop: CASSAGGWGNYGYTF. Written as DNA, the CDR3 is TGTGCCAGCAGTGCCGGAGGATGGGGTAACTATGGCTACACCTTC.

The chain recombines TRBV7-8 with TRBJ1-5; no definite D call. Germline loops: CDR1 SGHVS, CDR2 FQNEAQ. The CDR3 has 16 residues. The V and J ends lost 0 bases and 3 bases respectively, with 12 bases between them. The CDR3 loop is CASSLASREVNQPQHF. The CDR3 DNA follows: TGTGCCAGCAGCTTAGCGTCCCGGGAGGTCAATCAGCCCCAGCATTTT.

J is TRBJ2-2 and V is TRBV28, with D maybe TRBD1 (6 bases). The V and J ends lost 3 bases and 5 bases respectively, with 13 bases between them. This CDR3 region has 15 residues. Germline loops: CDR1 MDHEN, CDR2 SYDVKM. The CDR3 DNA reads as TGTGCCAGCAGTTTCCACGCACAGGGAACCGGGGAGCTGTTTTTT. Translation gives CASSFHAQGTGELFF.

The gene calls are TRBV19 and TRBJ1-5, with 8 bases aligning to TRBD1. Germline lookup yields CDR1 LNHDA and CDR2 SQIVND (reference sequence). The length of the CDR3 is 16 residues. Trimming took 1 base from V and 2 from J; bases not matched to a gene: 4. CDR3 sequence reads: CASSIGQGYRNQPQHF. The DNA of the CDR3 is TGTGCCAGTAGTATAGGACAGGGGTACCGCAATCAGCCCCAGCATTTT.

This clone was picked up one time. The J gene is TRBJ1-1, the V gene TRBV28, with D tentatively TRBD1 (5 bases). The CDR3 totals 14 residues. Germline V gene sequence: CDR1 MDHEN, CDR2 SYDVKM. Trimming removed 4 bases at V and 6 bases at J, with 15 bases between. CDR3 in amino acids: CASSSQGLGAEAFF. The DNA of the CDR3 is TGTGCCAGCAGTTCTCAGGGTCTAGGAGCTGAAGCTTTCTTT.

This clone appeared once. The gene calls are TRBV23-1 and TRBJ1-5; D remains unclear. TRBV23-1 is known as an ORF, though its function is uncertain. The V and J ends lost 6 bases and 1 base respectively, with 13 bases between them. The CDR3 sequence is 15 residues long. The CDR3 sequence is CASSKSLGSNQPQHF. CDR3 nucleotides: TGCGCCAGCAGCAAATCGCTAGGGAGCAATCAGCCCCAGCATTTT.

Of note for this clone: A read error may explain this, as a much larger clone is one base away. J is TRBJ1-2 and V is TRBV12-3 or TRBV12-4; D might be TRBD1 (6 bases). The V end lost 6 bases, the J end lost 4 bases, and 12 bases lay between the germline ends. CDR3 length: 13 residues. Here the CDR3 DNA reads TGTGCCAGCAGCCCACAGGGTATCTATGGCTACACCTTC. It specifies CASSPQGIYGYTF.

Here the CDR3 DNA reads TGTGCCAGCAGCCAAAAGGTAGGACCTGGGCTAGGCGGCACAGATACGCAGTATTTT. This gives the protein CASSQKVGPGLGGTDTQYF. This chain uses TRBV11-2 with TRBJ2-3; no definite D call. Germline assignment: CDR1 SGHAT and CDR2 FQNNGV. Trimming removed 5 bases from V and 1 base from J, with 25 bases in between. This CDR3 comprises 19 residues.

This chain uses TRBV19 with TRBJ1-5, with D uncertain. This CDR3 is built from 14 residues. Germline values: CDR1 LNHDA, CDR2 SQIVND (reference sequence). V lost 3 bases and J 0 bases, leaving 6 bases between the germline ends. The CDR3 DNA reads TGTGCCAGTAGTATCCAGTATAGCAATCAGCCCCAGCATTTT. Encoded protein: CASSIQYSNQPQHF.

The V and J genes are TRBV3-1 (or the pseudogene TRBV3-2) and TRBJ1-2, with a weak D call TRBD1 (6 bases). Trimming took 0 bases from V and 8 from J, leaving 16 bases between them. CDR1 is LGHDT, CDR2 YNNKEL, per germline (reference sequence). The CDR3 runs to 15 residues. CDR3 amino acids: CASSQDVMAGEGYTF. The DNA of the CDR3 is TGTGCCAGCAGCCAAGATGTCATGGCAGGGGAAGGCTACACCTTC.

The rearrangement uses TRBV4-3 and TRBJ1-1, with D maybe TRBD1 (5 bases). CDR1 LGHNA and CDR2 YSLEER come from the germline V gene. Trimming shortened V by 4 bases and J by 3 bases, and 9 bases separated the two germline ends. This CDR3 has 13 residues. This CDR3 reads CASSRREDTEAFF. The CDR3, as DNA: TGCGCCAGCAGCCGCAGGGAGGACACTGAAGCTTTCTTT.

The gene calls are TRBV5-1 and TRBJ1-1, with D possibly matching TRBD1 (6 bases). Germline CDR1 reads SGHRS; CDR2 reads YFSETQ. The CDR3 is 13 residues long. Trimming took off 6 bases at V and 7 bases at J, with 16 bases between the two ends. The CDR3 DNA reads as TGCGCCAGCATCATTCTAAGGGGGGATGAAGCTTTCTTT. This sequence encodes CASIILRGDEAFF.

On this clone itself: This CDR3 is also generated by other DNA sequences in the sample. The chain employs TRBV19 and TRBJ1-4, with D possibly TRBD1 on 5 matching bases. Germline V CDR1 and CDR2: LNHDA, SQIVND (reference sequence). The CDR3 spans 14 residues. V lost 4 bases to trimming and J lost 4 bases, with 10 bases between them. The CDR3 protein is CASSTRQSNEKLFF. The CDR3 DNA is TGTGCCAGTAGTACGAGACAGAGTAATGAAAAACTGTTTTTT.

This clone was detected a few times. The chain employs TRBV2 and TRBJ2-7; D not certain. V gave up 7 bases and J gave up 0 bases, with 19 bases separating them. The CDR3 consists of 16 residues. Germline loops: CDR1 SNHLY, CDR2 FYNNEI. The CDR3 reads CASNELGRPSSYEQYF. CDR3 DNA: TGTGCCAGCAACGAGCTAGGGCGTCCGAGCTCCTACGAGCAGTACTTC.

This chain connects TRBV11-3 to TRBJ2-7; a weak D match, TRBD1 (6 bases). V lost 5 bases to trimming and J lost 3 bases, with 14 bases between them. This CDR3 is 14 amino acids long. Germline assignment: CDR1 SGHNT and CDR2 YENEEA. DNA for the CDR3: TGTGCCAGCAGCGCCGGACAGACCTTCTACGAGCAGTACTTC. This sequence encodes CASSAGQTFYEQYF.

The sample holds one count of this clone. The gene calls are TRBV18 and TRBJ2-1; 8 nucleotides align to TRBD1. The germline V gene encodes CDR1 KGHSH and CDR2 LQKENI. This CDR3 comprises 15 residues. V lost 3 bases to trimming and J lost 0 bases; unmatched junction nucleotides: 1. CDR3 amino acids: CASSPDRGSYNEQFF. CDR3 nucleotide sequence: TGTGCCAGCTCACCTGACAGGGGCTCCTACAATGAGCAGTTCTTC. The whole variable domain, remainder taken from reference TRBV18 and TRBJ2-1, is NAGVMQNPRHLVRRRGQEARLRCSPMKGHSHVYWYRQLPEEGLKFMVYLQKENIIDESGMPKERFSAEFPKEGPSILRIQQVVRGDSAAYFCASSPDRGSYNEQFFGPGTRLTVL.

The rearrangement joins TRBV7-8 to TRBJ1-4; the D gene is possibly TRBD1 (6 bases). Trimming removed 4 bases from V and 5 bases from J, with 20 bases in between. Per germline, CDR1 SGHVS and CDR2 FQNEAQ. The CDR3 runs to 17 residues. The CDR3: CASSSGRGQGTNEKLFF. The DNA for the CDR3 is TGTGCCAGCAGCTCCGGGCGGGGCCAAGGGACAAATGAAAAACTGTTTTTT.

The V gene is TRBV7-2, the J gene TRBJ1-1; D is undetermined. Germline CDR1 is SGHTA and CDR2 is FQGNSA. Trimming took 4 bases from V and 0 from J, leaving 15 bases between them. The length of the CDR3 is 16 residues. CDR3 sequence: CASSSAGWPMNTEAFF. CDR3 coding DNA: TGTGCCAGCAGCTCGGCGGGTTGGCCCATGAACACTGAAGCTTTCTTT.